This T cell receptor (beta chain) was recovered during a study of cytomegalovirus exposure and HLA in healthy donors. Whole-study context: T cells numbering about 180 million yielded approximately 120 million unique TCR beta sequences in an earlier analysis.

V lost 2 bases and J 8 bases, leaving 13 bases between the germline ends. Germline CDR1 is SGDLS and CDR2 is YYNGEE. The CDR3 consists of 14 residues. The donors were healthy bone marrow donors. Nominally healthy donors were sampled, though unrecorded immune exposures were likely. Concerning this clone: Antigen unknown.

The primer mix had 60 Vbeta and 13 Jbeta primers. The method was immunoSEQ multiplex PCR; TCRdb's version includes in-frame clones alone and lacks a portion of them. This sample carries approximately 110,000 clones, roughly 71% of them seen once, and the ten largest clones take approximately 11%. Regarding the study as a whole: In a later analysis, CMV-associated beta chains were mostly HLA-associated, it appeared.

The sequence came from a man aged 35 to 55 in good health and CMV-seropositive. Sequenced input: PBMCs. The V gene is TRBV9, the J gene TRBJ1-4, with D tentatively TRBD1 (5 bases). The CDR3 region has the DNA TGTGCCAGCAGCGTCGGGGGGGTCGGAGAAAAACTGTTTTTT. Translation gives CASSVGGVGEKLFF.